One TCR beta chain is described in this entry. CDR1 SGHRS and CDR2 YFSETQ come from the germline V gene. The CDR3 spans 13 residues. Trimming removed 4 bases from V and 8 bases from J, with 15 bases in between. Per the authors' pipeline: It was from reference gene primer amplification that nucleated cell counts were estimated. TCRdb's table, derived via immunoSEQ multiplex PCR, lists solely in-frame clones and lacks some. V and J calls and clone size follow that table, whereas D and trimming were derived from the DNA. Among 29,000 or so clones listed, about 90% were seen once. This sample stems from a study of blood T cell repertoires in COVID-19. Overall study: T cells, B-cell-depleted T cells, or PBMCs provided the cDNA or gDNA that served as material.

This TCR came from a man aged 45-65 years with active COVID-19. The rearrangement joins TRBV5-1 to TRBJ1-2; perhaps TRBD1 as D (6 bases). The sequenced material came from peripheral blood. CDR3 coding DNA: TGCGCCAGCAGCCCCGGGGGGGGCGTGGGCTACACCTTC. It codes for CASSPGGGVGYTF.